This T cell receptor (beta chain) comes out of a study of cytomegalovirus exposure and HLA in healthy donors. Vbeta (60) and Jbeta (13) primers were used in the PCR. The method was immunoSEQ multiplex PCR; TCRdb's version includes in-frame clones alone and lacks a portion of them. This table has just over 150,000 clones, approximately 81% appearing once. The V gene's germline CDR1 is MNHNY and CDR2 SVGAGI (reference sequence). The CDR3 extends over 13 amino acids. V shed 6 bases and J 5 bases; nucleotides not matched to a gene: 4. Study results and limitations: What was likely a sequencing artifact was a cluster of highly shared sequence variants. Upon later analysis, TCR association rates were observed to vary by HLA locus, being highest for DRB1 and lowest for HLA-C.

As regards this clone: Its matching antigen is unknown.

This sequence originates from a man aged 18 to 30 in good health and CMV-seropositive. Sequenced sample: PBMCs. This chain uses TRBV6-6 with TRBJ1-2; 9 positions agree with TRBD1. The CDR3, as DNA: TGTGCCAGCAGACCCGGGACAGGGTATGGCTACACCTTC. As protein: CASRPGTGYGYTF.